The 4 T cell receptor beta chains reported below all come from one sample, sequenced in a study of blood T cell repertoires in COVID-19. The data were produced by immunoSEQ multiplex PCR, yet TCRdb's version contains in-frame clones alone and is incomplete. The sample lists over 250,000 clones; roughly 87% were seen once. The sequencing input was peripheral blood. The receptors stem from a human donor in a cohort sampled during active COVID-19.

V gene TRBV18 combines with J gene TRBJ2-2, with TRBD2 matching over 11 bases. CDR1 and CDR2 (germline): KGHSH, LQKENI. V was pared by 3 bases and J by 0 bases, with 9 bases of the junction left unmatched. The CDR3 runs to 19 residues. In nucleotides, the CDR3 is TGTGCCAGCTCACCCCTGACTAGCGGGAAAACCGCGAACACCGGGGAGCTGTTTTTT. Translating it yields CASSPLTSGKTANTGELFF.

This chain connects TRBV5-5 to TRBJ2-2, with a tentative D call TRBD1 (6 bases). CDR1 is SGHKS, CDR2 YYEKEE, per germline (reference sequence). V shed 0 bases and J shed 1 base, with 13 bases lying between them. This CDR3 spans 17 amino acids. CDR3 DNA: TGTGCCAGCAGCTTGGGCCCCCGCAGGGGGAACACCGGGGAGCTGTTTTTT. It encodes CASSLGPRRGNTGELFF.

The chain links TRBV6-5 to TRBJ2-3; 8 bases are shared with TRBD1. The CDR3 is 14 residues long. V lost 6 bases, J lost 2 bases, and 4 bases stayed unmatched. CDR1 and CDR2 (germline): MNHEY, SVGAGI. CDR3 region: CASRGQASTDTQYF. Written as DNA, the CDR3 is TGTGCCAGCAGGGGACAGGCCTCCACAGATACGCAGTATTTT.

J is TRBJ1-6 and V is TRBV7-8; D remains unclear. Germline CDR1 reads SGHVS; CDR2 reads FQNEAQ. The CDR3 extends over 14 amino acids. V dropped 5 bases and J dropped 4 bases, with 9 bases sitting between them. In DNA form, the CDR3 reads TGTGCCAGCAGCCCGGAGTTGTATAATTCACCCCTCCACTTT. The encoded protein is CASSPELYNSPLHF.